Listed below are T cell receptor beta chains from one sample, sequenced in a study of blood T cell repertoires in COVID-19. The table came from immunoSEQ multiplex PCR; TCRdb's copy has only in-frame clones and leaves some out. The sample consists of tens of thousands of clones, roughly four fifths of them appearing once. The material sequenced was peripheral blood. The receptors originated from a woman of 80 years or more with COVID-19, enrolled during active disease. Both conserved end residues are part of each CDR3. Each record gives: D gene, clone size, J gene, V gene, CDR3 protein, CDR3 DNA. The D gene is left open where the match is weak. Only part of the rows carry a size: once, few, many, or a class if the clone is expanded.

d_call: NA
clone_size: once
j_call: TRBJ1-5
v_call: TRBV27
cdr3_aa: CASSSYNQPQHF
cdr3_nt: TGTGCCAGCAGTTCCTATAATCAGCCCCAGCATTTT

d_call: NA
clone_size: NA
j_call: TRBJ2-3
v_call: TRBV18
cdr3_aa: CASSQGLSGRTDTQYF
cdr3_nt: TGTGCCAGCTCACAAGGCCTTAGCGGCCGCACAGATACGCAGTATTTT

d_call: NA
clone_size: once
j_call: TRBJ1-1
v_call: TRBV28
cdr3_aa: CASSLNPGINTEAFF
cdr3_nt: TGTGCCAGCAGTTTGAATCCAGGGATCAACACTGAAGCTTTCTTT

d_call: NA
clone_size: once
j_call: TRBJ2-2
v_call: TRBV3-1/TRBV3-2
cdr3_aa: CASSPQGFTGELFF
cdr3_nt: TGTGCCAGCAGCCCACAGGGATTCACCGGGGAGCTGTTTTTT

d_call: NA
clone_size: once
j_call: TRBJ2-7
v_call: TRBV11-2
cdr3_aa: CASSRYRESSYEQYF
cdr3_nt: TGTGCCAGCAGCCGTTACAGGGAATCATCCTACGAGCAGTACTTC

d_call: NA
clone_size: NA
j_call: TRBJ1-2
v_call: TRBV4-1
cdr3_aa: CASSQDYRFERGYTF
cdr3_nt: TGCGCCAGCAGCCAAGATTACAGGTTCGAACGGGGCTACACCTTC

d_call: NA
clone_size: few
j_call: TRBJ2-7
v_call: TRBV30
cdr3_aa: CAWSPLKSEQYF
cdr3_nt: TGTGCCTGGAGCCCGTTAAAGAGCGAGCAGTACTTC

d_call: TRBD1
clone_size: NA
j_call: TRBJ1-6
v_call: TRBV3-1/TRBV3-2
cdr3_aa: CASSHGAGGRYNSPLHF
cdr3_nt: TGTGCCAGCAGCCACGGAGCAGGGGGCAGGTATAATTCACCCCTCCACTTT

d_call: NA
clone_size: NA
j_call: TRBJ2-1
v_call: TRBV6-2/TRBV6-3
cdr3_aa: CASSYDSFYEQFF
cdr3_nt: TGTGCCAGCAGTTATGACTCCTTCTATGAGCAGTTCTTC

d_call: NA
clone_size: NA
j_call: TRBJ2-2
v_call: TRBV6-5
cdr3_aa: CAGFPGDDTGELFF
cdr3_nt: TGTGCCGGATTTCCGGGAGACGATACCGGGGAGCTGTTTTTT

d_call: TRBD2
clone_size: NA
j_call: TRBJ2-1
v_call: TRBV20-1
cdr3_aa: CSASRRGLGPNEQFF
cdr3_nt: TGCAGTGCTAGTAGGAGGGGACTAGGTCCAAATGAGCAGTTCTTC

d_call: TRBD2
clone_size: NA
j_call: TRBJ2-7
v_call: TRBV27
cdr3_aa: CASRSHLAGVGSEQYF
cdr3_nt: TGTGCCAGCAGAAGTCACCTAGCGGGAGTAGGTAGCGAGCAGTACTTC

d_call: NA
clone_size: NA
j_call: TRBJ2-7
v_call: TRBV2
cdr3_aa: CASRADMHSYEQYF
cdr3_nt: TGTGCCAGCAGGGCGGACATGCACTCCTACGAGCAGTACTTC

d_call: NA
clone_size: few
j_call: TRBJ2-1
v_call: TRBV12-3/TRBV12-4
cdr3_aa: CASAPGGGWQFF
cdr3_nt: TGTGCCAGCGCCCCTGGAGGGGGCTGGCAGTTCTTC

d_call: TRBD1
clone_size: NA
j_call: TRBJ1-2
v_call: TRBV6-5
cdr3_aa: CASRGQGAWGYTF
cdr3_nt: TGTGCCAGCAGAGGACAGGGGGCTTGGGGCTACACCTTC

d_call: TRBD1
clone_size: NA
j_call: TRBJ2-2
v_call: TRBV29-1
cdr3_aa: CSVEDPRTGSSGELFF
cdr3_nt: TGCAGCGTTGAAGATCCAAGGACAGGGTCCTCCGGGGAGCTGTTTTTT

d_call: TRBD2
clone_size: NA
j_call: TRBJ2-5
v_call: TRBV24-1
cdr3_aa: CATSDPRVSGKIQETQYF
cdr3_nt: TGTGCCACCAGTGATCCTCGGGTTAGCGGGAAGATCCAAGAGACCCAGTACTTC

d_call: TRBD2
clone_size: NA
j_call: TRBJ2-1
v_call: TRBV9
cdr3_aa: CASSQGLADNNEQFF
cdr3_nt: TGTGCCAGCAGCCAGGGACTAGCGGATAACAATGAGCAGTTCTTC

d_call: NA
clone_size: once
j_call: TRBJ1-4
v_call: TRBV16
cdr3_aa: CASSPQQGEKLFF
cdr3_nt: TGTGCCAGCAGCCCACAGCAGGGGGAAAAACTGTTTTTT

d_call: TRBD2
clone_size: few
j_call: TRBJ2-1
v_call: TRBV3-1/TRBV3-2
cdr3_aa: CASSHPGGGSNEQFF
cdr3_nt: TGTGCCAGCAGCCACCCGGGGGGGGGCTCCAATGAGCAGTTCTTC

d_call: TRBD2
clone_size: NA
j_call: TRBJ2-7
v_call: TRBV10-2
cdr3_aa: CASSEYAGGPYEQYF
cdr3_nt: TGCGCCAGCAGTGAGTATGCGGGAGGGCCCTACGAGCAGTACTTC

d_call: NA
clone_size: NA
j_call: TRBJ2-1
v_call: TRBV27
cdr3_aa: CASSFYGRGNEQFF
cdr3_nt: TGTGCCAGCAGTTTTTACGGGAGAGGTAATGAGCAGTTCTTC

d_call: NA
clone_size: NA
j_call: TRBJ2-7
v_call: TRBV29-1
cdr3_aa: CSAGLFSYEQYF
cdr3_nt: TGCAGCGCCGGTTTGTTCTCCTACGAGCAGTACTTC

d_call: TRBD1
clone_size: NA
j_call: TRBJ1-4
v_call: TRBV29-1
cdr3_aa: CSVAVTGAAANEKLFF
cdr3_nt: TGCAGCGTTGCTGTTACAGGGGCGGCAGCTAATGAAAAACTGTTTTTT

d_call: TRBD1
clone_size: NA
j_call: TRBJ2-1
v_call: TRBV7-9
cdr3_aa: CASSFRTGGEQFF
cdr3_nt: TGTGCCAGCAGCTTTCGGACAGGTGGGGAGCAGTTCTTC

d_call: TRBD1
clone_size: NA
j_call: TRBJ2-7
v_call: TRBV18
cdr3_aa: CASSPTGNGYEQYF
cdr3_nt: TGTGCCAGCTCACCGACAGGGAACGGCTACGAGCAGTACTTC